Below, one T cell receptor beta chain is given with its context. The data were obtained in a study of immune cell composition in non-small cell lung cancer. Only in-frame clones appear in the TCRdb table, and some are missing; sequencing was by immunoSEQ multiplex PCR. The sample records 2,000 to 2,500 clones, about 81% being singletons. Normal lung was sampled as far from the tumour as possible, at least 3 cm. The CDR3 is 15 residues long. Trimming took off 5 bases at V and 5 bases at J, with 19 bases between the two ends. Germline CDR1 SGHAT, CDR2 FQNNGV. The sequenced material came from non-adjacent lung tissue. The genes are TRBV11-2 and TRBJ2-7, with D perhaps matching TRBD1 (6 bases). The sequence came from a human donor with non-small cell lung cancer. The chain's CDR3 is CASSPRRGTLNEQYF. In DNA, the CDR3 is TGTGCCAGCAGCCCTAGAAGGGGGACCTTGAACGAGCAGTACTTC. The variable domain in full, with the rest retrieved from reference TRBV11-2 and TRBJ2-7, is EAGVAQSPRYKIIEKRQSVAFWCNPISGHATLYWYQQILGQGPKLLIQFQNNGVVDDSQLPKDRFSAERLKGVDSTLKIQPAKLEDSAVYLCASSPRRGTLNEQYFGPGTRLTVT.